This T cell receptor (beta chain) was retrieved from a study of shared clonotypes between healthy human individuals. Concerning this clone itself: As yet, its antigen is unknown.

The study's findings and limits: With few donors, the genetic and exposure-history diversity represented was limited. Clonotype sharing across donors was expected to vary with sequencing depth. Sampling covered blood only; tissue repertoires likely differ.

Clones were sequenced by immunoSEQ multiplex PCR, and TCRdb holds only the in-frame ones, with some missing. Of about 480,000 clones listed, approximately 79% are singletons. The CDR3 length is 14 residues. Trimming removed 1 base at V and 0 bases at J, with 8 bases between. The V gene's germline CDR1 is SGDLS and CDR2 YYNGEE. The specimen was PBMCs. This chain joins TRBV9 and TRBJ2-7; D unresolved. The TCR comes from a woman aged 40 to 49 in good health. Some clones in this sample may be carry-over from other donors' samples. DNA of the CDR3: TGTGCCAGCAGCGTACACCCAGCCTCCTACGAGCAGTACTTC. It specifies CASSVHPASYEQYF.